This passage covers 18 T cell receptor beta chains from one sample sequenced in a study of shared clonotypes between healthy human individuals. The repertoire was sequenced with immunoSEQ multiplex PCR; TCRdb's copy has only in-frame clones and lacks some. The table has about 2,500,000 clones, roughly 92% seen once. Sequencing was done on a sample of naive CD4+ T cells sorted from blood. Subset of the sample: CD45RA+ positively selected. Source of these receptors: a man in his late teens or twenties in good health.

The DNA for the CDR3 is TGTGCCAGCAGTTTACTAGAGCGGACCCAGTACTTC. Encoded protein: CASSLLERTQYF. The chain recombines TRBV28 with TRBJ2-5, with D unclear. This CDR3 has 12 residues. Trimming removed 2 bases at V and 7 bases at J, with 8 bases between. Germline values: CDR1 MDHEN, CDR2 SYDVKM.

This clone was counted a few times. This CDR3 is also generated by other DNA sequences in the sample. The V call is TRBV2, the J call TRBJ1-5; D is unresolved. The CDR3 sequence is 13 residues long. Germline V gives CDR1 SNHLY, CDR2 FYNNEI. Between the trimmed V and J ends, which lost 3 bases and 1 base, there was a span of 4 bases. The CDR3 DNA follows: TGTGCCAGCAGTGAGGAAAGCAATCAGCCCCAGCATTTT. Translation gives CASSEESNQPQHF. Based on the CDR3 plus reference TRBV2 and TRBJ1-5, the full variable domain is EPEVTQTPSHQVTQMGQEVILRCVPISNHLYFYWYRQILGQKVEFLVSFYNNEISEKSEIFDDQFSVERPDGSNFTLKIRSTKLEDSAMYFCASSEESNQPQHFGDGTRLSIL.

This rearrangement joins TRBV6-5 to TRBJ2-3; D might be TRBD2 (5 bases). The length of the CDR3 is 15 residues. The ends were cut back, 6 bases at V and 0 bases at J, with 13 bases in the middle. CDR1 MNHEY and CDR2 SVGAGI come from the germline V gene. CDR3 nucleotides: TGTGCCAGCAGCACAGCGGTTATTAGCACAGATACGCAGTATTTT. As protein: CASSTAVISTDTQYF.

This clone was seen more than once but under ten times. The chain carries TRBV28 and TRBJ1-6, with 9 bases identical to TRBD1. V trimming: 4 bases; J trimming: 7 bases; junction bases outside the gene matches: 5. This CDR3 comprises 15 residues. Germline lookup yields CDR1 MDHEN and CDR2 SYDVKM. The CDR3 reads CASSYGDRANSPLHF. CDR3 nucleotides: TGTGCCAGCAGTTACGGGGACAGGGCCAATTCACCCCTCCACTTT. Variable domain in full (rest from reference TRBV28 and TRBJ1-6): DVKVTQSSRYLVKRTGEKVFLECVQDMDHENMFWYRQDPGLGLRLIYFSYDVKMKEKGDIPEGYSVSREKKERFSLILESASTNQTSMYLCASSYGDRANSPLHFGNGTRLTVT.

The chain recombines TRBV7-2 with TRBJ2-2; 13 positions agree with TRBD2. After removal of 3 bases from V and 2 bases from J, the junction contained 6 bases not matched to a gene. The CDR3 contains 18 residues. Germline loops: CDR1 SGHTA, CDR2 FQGNSA. Here the CDR3 DNA reads TGTGCCAGCAGCTTGAAAACTAGCGGGAGGGCCAACACCGGGGAGCTGTTTTTT. Protein sequence: CASSLKTSGRANTGELFF.

The chain couples TRBV21-1 to TRBJ2-1. TRBV21-1 is a known pseudogene. The CDR3 totals 16 residues. This CDR3 reads CASSKVAEEYWEEQFF. CDR3 nucleotides: TGTGCCAGCAGCAAAGTAGCCGAAGAGTACTGGGAAGAGCAGTTCTTC.

The chain employs TRBV5-6 and TRBJ2-5; D is possibly TRBD1 or TRBD2 (7 bases each). The germline V and J ends were trimmed by 1 base and 1 base, with 14 bases remaining between them. The CDR3 has 16 amino acids. The germline V gene encodes CDR1 SGHDT and CDR2 YYEEEE. The CDR3 protein is CASSLFPGGVQETQYF. Written as DNA, the CDR3 is TGTGCCAGCAGCTTGTTTCCAGGGGGGGTCCAAGAGACCCAGTACTTC.

This chain uses TRBV28 with TRBJ2-2; unclear D gene. V gave up 10 bases and J gave up 0 bases, with 9 bases separating them. CDR1 MDHEN and CDR2 SYDVKM come from the germline V gene. CDR3 size: 13 residues. DNA of the CDR3: TGTGCCACACGGGCCCCGAACACCGGGGAGCTGTTTTTT. This sequence encodes CATRAPNTGELFF. The full variable domain, completed using reference TRBV28 and TRBJ2-2, is DVKVTQSSRYLVKRTGEKVFLECVQDMDHENMFWYRQDPGLGLRLIYFSYDVKMKEKGDIPEGYSVSREKKERFSLILESASTNQTSMYLCATRAPNTGELFFGEGSRLTVL.

The chain employs TRBV6-5 and TRBJ2-7, with 8 bases that match TRBD2. J lost 2 bases, V lost 6 bases, and 6 bases had no gene match. This CDR3 is 14 amino acids long. CDR1 is MNHEY and CDR2 is SVGAGI in the germline V gene. The CDR3 sequence is CASSKAGETYEQYF. The CDR3 coding sequence is TGTGCCAGCAGCAAAGCGGGGGAGACCTACGAGCAGTACTTC.

The chain combines TRBV6-5 with TRBJ1-6; D is unresolved. This CDR3 is built from 12 residues. Germline lookup yields CDR1 MNHEY and CDR2 SVGAGI. Trimming cost V 2 bases and J 6 bases, with 2 bases left between them. CDR3: CASSYTNSPLHF. In DNA form, the CDR3 reads TGTGCCAGCAGTTACACTAATTCACCCCTCCACTTT.

The rearrangement links TRBV13 to TRBJ2-5; 7 bases map to TRBD2. The germline V gene encodes CDR1 PRHDT and CDR2 FYEKMQ (reference sequence). With 5 bases clipped from V and 2 bases from J, the junction kept 8 bases outside the gene matches. The CDR3 totals 15 residues. This CDR3 reads CASSPPSGEQETQYF. CDR3 nucleotide sequence: TGTGCCAGCAGCCCACCTAGCGGTGAACAAGAGACCCAGTACTTC.

V gene TRBV28 combines with J gene TRBJ2-3, with TRBD1 matching over 7 bases. With 5 bases clipped from V and 2 bases from J, the junction kept 10 bases outside the gene matches. Germline V gene data show CDR1 as MDHEN and CDR2 as SYDVKM. The CDR3 is made up of 16 amino acids. CDR3: CASSTIGTVPTDTQYF. CDR3 DNA: TGTGCCAGCAGTACCATCGGGACAGTCCCCACAGATACGCAGTATTTT.

The V call is TRBV28, the J call TRBJ1-2; D is possibly TRBD1 (6 bases). Trimming shortened V by 2 bases and J by 8 bases, and 21 bases separated the two germline ends. CDR3 length: 16 residues. From germline, CDR1 is MDHEN and CDR2 SYDVKM. For the CDR3, the DNA is TGTGCCAGCAGTTTAGAGCCGAAAACAGGGCGGGGCGGCTACACCTTC. Translation: CASSLEPKTGRGGYTF.

The V and J genes are TRBV5-5 and TRBJ2-2; no clear D. Per germline, CDR1 SGHKS and CDR2 YYEKEE (reference sequence). There are 14 residues in the CDR3. With 2 bases removed from V and 6 bases from J, the gap between germline ends came to 11 bases. In DNA form, the CDR3 reads TGTGCCAGCAGCTTAGATATCGGGCCCGGGGAGCTGTTTTTT. Encoded protein: CASSLDIGPGELFF.

This clone was counted between two and nine times. The rearrangement links TRBV19 to TRBJ2-4; tentatively, D is TRBD1 (5 bases). CDR1 LNHDA and CDR2 SQIVND come from the germline V gene (reference sequence). Between the trimmed V and J ends, which lost 5 bases and 6 bases, there was a span of 11 bases. The CDR3 runs to 13 residues. The CDR3 DNA reads TGTGCCAGTAGTTCAGGGATGAGAAACATTCAGTACTTC. Its translation is CASSSGMRNIQYF.

This rearrangement joins TRBV4-3 to TRBJ2-1; possible D gene TRBD2, 6 bases. The CDR3 runs 16 residues. V was trimmed by 0 bases and J by 4 bases, leaving 13 bases between them. Per germline, CDR1 LGHNA and CDR2 YSLEER. CDR3: CASSQDRGGGYNEQFF. The CDR3 region has the DNA TGCGCCAGCAGCCAAGATCGCGGTGGAGGGTACAATGAGCAGTTCTTC.

The genes are TRBV4-1 and TRBJ1-2, with D unclear. The V end lost 0 bases, the J end lost 0 bases, and 14 bases lay between the germline ends. Germline V lookup: CDR1 MGHRA, CDR2 YSYEKL. CDR3 length: 17 amino acids. The CDR3 is CASSQEGRGQANYGYTF. The CDR3 DNA follows: TGCGCCAGCAGCCAAGAAGGTCGAGGGCAGGCTAACTATGGCTACACCTTC.

The chain carries TRBV4-3 and TRBJ2-1; D gene unclear. CDR1 LGHNA and CDR2 YSLEER come from the germline V gene. V was clipped by 1 base and J by 3 bases, with 16 bases between them. The CDR3 loop spans 17 amino acids. CDR3 coding DNA: TGCGCCAGCAGCCAAGCCCCCGCCAGTGACCTCTACAATGAGCAGTTCTTC. Amino acid sequence: CASSQAPASDLYNEQFF.